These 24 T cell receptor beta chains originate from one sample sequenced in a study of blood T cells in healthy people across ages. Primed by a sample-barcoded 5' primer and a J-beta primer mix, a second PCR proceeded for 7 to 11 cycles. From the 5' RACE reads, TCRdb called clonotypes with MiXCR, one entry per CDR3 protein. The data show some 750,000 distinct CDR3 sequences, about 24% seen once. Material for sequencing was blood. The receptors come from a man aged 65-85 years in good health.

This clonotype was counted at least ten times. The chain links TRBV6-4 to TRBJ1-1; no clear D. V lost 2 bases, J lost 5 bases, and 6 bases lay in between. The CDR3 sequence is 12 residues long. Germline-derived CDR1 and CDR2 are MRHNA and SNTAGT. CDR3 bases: TGTGCCAGCAGTGACGGGATAACTGAAGCTTTCTTT. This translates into CASSDGITEAFF.

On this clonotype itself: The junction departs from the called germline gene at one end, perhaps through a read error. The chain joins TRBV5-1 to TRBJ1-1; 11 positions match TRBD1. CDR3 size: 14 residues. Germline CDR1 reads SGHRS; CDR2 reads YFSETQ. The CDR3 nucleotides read TGCGCCAGCAGCTGGACAGGGGGCGACACTGAGGCTTTCTTT. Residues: CASSWTGGDTEAFF.

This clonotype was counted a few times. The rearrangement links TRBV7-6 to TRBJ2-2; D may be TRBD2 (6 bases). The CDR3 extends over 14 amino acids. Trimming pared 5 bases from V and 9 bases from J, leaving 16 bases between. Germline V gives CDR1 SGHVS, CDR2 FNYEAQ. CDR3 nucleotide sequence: TGTGCCAGCAGCGTCGGGACTGAGCGTTGGGAGCTGTTTTTT. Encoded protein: CASSVGTERWELFF. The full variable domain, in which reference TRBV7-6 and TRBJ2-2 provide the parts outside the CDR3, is GAGVSQSPRYKVTKRGQDVALRCDPISGHVSLYWYRQALGQGPEFLTYFNYEAQQDKSGLPNDRFSAERPEGSISTLTIQRTEQRDSAMYRCASSVGTERWELFFGEGSRLTVL.

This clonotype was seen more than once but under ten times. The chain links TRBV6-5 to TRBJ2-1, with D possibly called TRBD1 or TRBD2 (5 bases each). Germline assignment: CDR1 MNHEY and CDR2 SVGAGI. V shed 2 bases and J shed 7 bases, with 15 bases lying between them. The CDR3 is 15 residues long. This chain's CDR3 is CASSYQTWGNNEQFF. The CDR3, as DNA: TGTGCCAGCAGTTACCAGACCTGGGGGAATAATGAGCAGTTCTTC.

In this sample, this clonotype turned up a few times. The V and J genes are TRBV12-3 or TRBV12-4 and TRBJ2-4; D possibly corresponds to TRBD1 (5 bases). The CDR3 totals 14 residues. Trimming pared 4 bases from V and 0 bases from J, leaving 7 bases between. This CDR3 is CASSYQGAKNIQYF. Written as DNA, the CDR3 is TGTGCCAGCAGTTATCAGGGAGCCAAAAACATTCAGTACTTC.

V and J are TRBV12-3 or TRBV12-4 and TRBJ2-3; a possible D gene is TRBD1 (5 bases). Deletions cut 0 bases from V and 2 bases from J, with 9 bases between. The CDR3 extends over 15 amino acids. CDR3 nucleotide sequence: TGTGCCAGCAGTTTAGCCAGACAGCCCACAGATACGCAGTATTTT. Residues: CASSLARQPTDTQYF.

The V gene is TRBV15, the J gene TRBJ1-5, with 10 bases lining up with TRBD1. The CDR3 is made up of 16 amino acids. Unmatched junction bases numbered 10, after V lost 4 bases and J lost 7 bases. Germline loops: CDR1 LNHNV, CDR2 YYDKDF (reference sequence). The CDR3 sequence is CATSNGRQGAKQPQHF. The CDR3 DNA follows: TGTGCCACCAGCAACGGTAGACAGGGGGCAAAACAGCCCCAGCATTTT.

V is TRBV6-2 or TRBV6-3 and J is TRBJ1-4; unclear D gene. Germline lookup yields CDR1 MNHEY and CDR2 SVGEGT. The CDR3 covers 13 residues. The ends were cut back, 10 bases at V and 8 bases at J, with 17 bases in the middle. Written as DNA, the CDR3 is TGTGCCATCGGGGTAAAAGCAGAGGAAAAACTGTTTTTT. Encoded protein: CAIGVKAEEKLFF.

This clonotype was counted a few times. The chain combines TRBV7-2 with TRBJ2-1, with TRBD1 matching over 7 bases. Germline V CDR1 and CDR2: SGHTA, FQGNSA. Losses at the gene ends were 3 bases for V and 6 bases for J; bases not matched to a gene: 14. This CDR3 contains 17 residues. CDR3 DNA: TGTGCCAGCAGCTTGTTCCGACAGGGCCCGGGAATCAATGAGCAGTTCTTC. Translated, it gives CASSLFRQGPGINEQFF.

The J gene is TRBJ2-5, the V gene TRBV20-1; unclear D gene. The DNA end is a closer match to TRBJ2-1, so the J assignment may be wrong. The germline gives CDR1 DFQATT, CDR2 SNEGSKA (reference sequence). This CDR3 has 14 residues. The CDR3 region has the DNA TGCAGTGCTAGAGTCCCTTTAAGTAACAATGAGCAGTTCTTC. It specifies CSARVPLSNNEQFF.

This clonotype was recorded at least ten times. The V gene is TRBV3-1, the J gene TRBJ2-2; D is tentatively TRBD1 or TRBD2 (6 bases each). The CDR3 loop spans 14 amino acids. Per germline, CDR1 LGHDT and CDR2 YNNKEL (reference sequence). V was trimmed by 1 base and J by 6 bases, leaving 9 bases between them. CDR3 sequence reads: CASSQGGAAGELFF. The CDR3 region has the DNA TGTGCCAGCAGCCAAGGGGGGGCTGCCGGGGAGCTGTTTTTT. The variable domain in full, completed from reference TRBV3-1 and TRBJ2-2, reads DTAVSQTPKYLVTQMGNDKSIKCEQNLGHDTMYWYKQDSKKFLKIMFSYNNKELIINETVPNRFSPKSPDKAHLNLHINSLELGDSAVYFCASSQGGAAGELFFGEGSRLTVL.

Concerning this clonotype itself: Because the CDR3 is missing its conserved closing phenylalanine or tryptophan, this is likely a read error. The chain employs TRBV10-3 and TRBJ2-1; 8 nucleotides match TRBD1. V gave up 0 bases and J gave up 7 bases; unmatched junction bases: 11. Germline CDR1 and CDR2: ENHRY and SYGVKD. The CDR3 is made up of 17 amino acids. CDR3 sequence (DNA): TGTGCCATCAGTGAGTCGGGGGGTGGCAGGGGGCGAAATGAGCAGTTCCCC. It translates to CAISESGGGRGRNEQFP.

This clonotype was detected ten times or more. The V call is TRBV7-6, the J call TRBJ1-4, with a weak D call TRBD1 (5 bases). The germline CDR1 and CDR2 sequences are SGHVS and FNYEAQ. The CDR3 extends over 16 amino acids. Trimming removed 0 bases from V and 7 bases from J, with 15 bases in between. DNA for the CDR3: TGTGCCAGCAGCTTAGCTTCGGGGGAGACTCCTGAAAAACTGTTTTTT. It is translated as CASSLASGETPEKLFF.

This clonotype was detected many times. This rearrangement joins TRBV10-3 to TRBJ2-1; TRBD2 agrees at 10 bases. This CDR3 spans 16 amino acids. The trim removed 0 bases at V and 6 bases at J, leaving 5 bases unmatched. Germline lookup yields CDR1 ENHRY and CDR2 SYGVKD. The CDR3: CAISESSGRGFNEQFF. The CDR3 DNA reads TGTGCCATCAGTGAGTCCAGCGGGAGGGGTTTCAATGAGCAGTTCTTC.

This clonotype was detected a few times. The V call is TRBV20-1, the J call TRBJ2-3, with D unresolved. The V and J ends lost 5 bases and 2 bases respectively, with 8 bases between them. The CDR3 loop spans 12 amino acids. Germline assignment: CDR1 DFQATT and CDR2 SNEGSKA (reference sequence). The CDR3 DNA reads TGCAGTGCTGCCGGGCCCACAGATACGCAGTATTTT. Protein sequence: CSAAGPTDTQYF.

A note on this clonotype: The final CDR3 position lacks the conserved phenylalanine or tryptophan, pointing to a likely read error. In DNA, the CDR3 is TGTGCCAGCAGCTTAGCAGAGACCCAGTACTCC. Protein product: CASSLAETQYS. V gene TRBV7-2 combines with J gene TRBJ2-5; D not certain. V was cut by 0 bases and J by 4 bases, with 0 bases left in between. There are 11 residues in the CDR3. CDR1 and CDR2 from the germline V gene are SGHTA and FQGNSA.

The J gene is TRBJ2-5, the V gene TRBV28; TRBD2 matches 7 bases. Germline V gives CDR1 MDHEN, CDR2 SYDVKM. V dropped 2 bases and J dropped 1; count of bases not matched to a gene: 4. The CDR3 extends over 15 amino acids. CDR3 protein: CASSLGGLTQETQYF. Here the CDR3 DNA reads TGTGCCAGCAGTTTAGGGGGACTAACCCAAGAGACCCAGTACTTC. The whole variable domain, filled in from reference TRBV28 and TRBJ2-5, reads DVKVTQSSRYLVKRTGEKVFLECVQDMDHENMFWYRQDPGLGLRLIYFSYDVKMKEKGDIPEGYSVSREKKERFSLILESASTNQTSMYLCASSLGGLTQETQYFGPGTRLLVL.

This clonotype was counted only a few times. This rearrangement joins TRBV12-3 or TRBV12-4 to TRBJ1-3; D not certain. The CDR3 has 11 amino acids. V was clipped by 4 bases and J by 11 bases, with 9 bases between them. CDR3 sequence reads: CASSSRTPIYF. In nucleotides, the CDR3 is TGTGCCAGCAGTTCTCGTACTCCCATATATTTT.

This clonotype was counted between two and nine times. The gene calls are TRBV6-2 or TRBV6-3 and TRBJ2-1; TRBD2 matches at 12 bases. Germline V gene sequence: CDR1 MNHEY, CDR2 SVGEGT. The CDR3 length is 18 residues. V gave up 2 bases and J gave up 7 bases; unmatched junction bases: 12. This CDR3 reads CASSYRRTSGVHRNEQFF. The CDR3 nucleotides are TGTGCCAGCAGTTACCGCAGGACTAGCGGGGTTCATAGGAATGAGCAGTTCTTC.

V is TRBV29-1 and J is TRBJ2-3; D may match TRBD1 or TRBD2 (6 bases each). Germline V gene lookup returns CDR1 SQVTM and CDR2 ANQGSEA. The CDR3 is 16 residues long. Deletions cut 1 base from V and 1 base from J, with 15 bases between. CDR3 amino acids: CSVEAPGGAGTDTQYF. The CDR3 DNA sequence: TGCAGCGTTGAAGCGCCCGGGGGCGCCGGCACAGATACGCAGTATTTT.

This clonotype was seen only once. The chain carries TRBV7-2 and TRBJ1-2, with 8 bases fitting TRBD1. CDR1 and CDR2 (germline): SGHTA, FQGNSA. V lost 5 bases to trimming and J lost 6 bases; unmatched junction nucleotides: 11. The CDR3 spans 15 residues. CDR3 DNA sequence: TGTGCCAGCAGCCCCCGGACAGGGTGGAAGGATGGCTACACCTTC. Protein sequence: CASSPRTGWKDGYTF.

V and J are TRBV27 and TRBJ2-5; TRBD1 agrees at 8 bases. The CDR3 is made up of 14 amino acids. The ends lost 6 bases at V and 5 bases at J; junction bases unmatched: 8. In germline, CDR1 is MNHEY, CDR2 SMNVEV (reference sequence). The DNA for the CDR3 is TGTGCCAGCAGACCGGGACAGGTCGGGGAGACCCAGTACTTC. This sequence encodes CASRPGQVGETQYF.

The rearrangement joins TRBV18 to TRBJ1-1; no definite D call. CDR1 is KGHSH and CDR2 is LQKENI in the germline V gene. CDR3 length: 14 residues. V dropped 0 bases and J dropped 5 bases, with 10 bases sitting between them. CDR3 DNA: TGTGCCAGCTCACCACCGCTAAGAAAGACTGAAGCTTTCTTT. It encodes CASSPPLRKTEAFF.

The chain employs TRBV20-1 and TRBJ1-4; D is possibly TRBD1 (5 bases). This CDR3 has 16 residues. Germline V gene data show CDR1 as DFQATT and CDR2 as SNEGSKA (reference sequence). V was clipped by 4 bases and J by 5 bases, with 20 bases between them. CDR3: CSATGWARGRNEKLFF. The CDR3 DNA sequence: TGCAGTGCTACAGGCTGGGCACGGGGCCGAAATGAAAAACTGTTTTTT.